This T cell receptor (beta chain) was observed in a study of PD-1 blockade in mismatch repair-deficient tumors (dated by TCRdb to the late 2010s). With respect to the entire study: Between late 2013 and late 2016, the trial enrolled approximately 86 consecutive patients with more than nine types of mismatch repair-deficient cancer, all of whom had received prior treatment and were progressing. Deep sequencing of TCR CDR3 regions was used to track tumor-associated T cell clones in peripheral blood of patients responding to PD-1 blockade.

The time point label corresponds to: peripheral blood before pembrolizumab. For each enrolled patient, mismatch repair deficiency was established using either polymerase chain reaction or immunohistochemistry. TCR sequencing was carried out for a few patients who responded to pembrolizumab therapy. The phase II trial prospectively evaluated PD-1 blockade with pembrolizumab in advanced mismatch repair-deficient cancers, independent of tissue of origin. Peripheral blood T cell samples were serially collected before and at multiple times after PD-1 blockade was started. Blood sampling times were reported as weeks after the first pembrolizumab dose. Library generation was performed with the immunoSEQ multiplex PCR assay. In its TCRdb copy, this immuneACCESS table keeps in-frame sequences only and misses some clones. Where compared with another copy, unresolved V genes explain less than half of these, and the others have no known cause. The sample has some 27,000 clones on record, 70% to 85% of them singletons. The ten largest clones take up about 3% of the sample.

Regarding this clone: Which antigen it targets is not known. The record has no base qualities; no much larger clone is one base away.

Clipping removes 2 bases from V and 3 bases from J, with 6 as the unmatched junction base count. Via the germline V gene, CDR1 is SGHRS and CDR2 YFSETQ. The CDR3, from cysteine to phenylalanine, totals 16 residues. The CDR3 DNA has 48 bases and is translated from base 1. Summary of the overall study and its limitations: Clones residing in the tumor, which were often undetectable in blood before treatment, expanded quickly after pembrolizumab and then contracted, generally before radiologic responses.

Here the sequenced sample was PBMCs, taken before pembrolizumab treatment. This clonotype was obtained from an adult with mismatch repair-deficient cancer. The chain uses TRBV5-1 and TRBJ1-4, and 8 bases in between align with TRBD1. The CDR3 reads CASSFLGQAANEKLFF. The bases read TGCGCCAGCAGCTTTTTGGGACAGGCGGCTAATGAAAAACTGTTTTTT.